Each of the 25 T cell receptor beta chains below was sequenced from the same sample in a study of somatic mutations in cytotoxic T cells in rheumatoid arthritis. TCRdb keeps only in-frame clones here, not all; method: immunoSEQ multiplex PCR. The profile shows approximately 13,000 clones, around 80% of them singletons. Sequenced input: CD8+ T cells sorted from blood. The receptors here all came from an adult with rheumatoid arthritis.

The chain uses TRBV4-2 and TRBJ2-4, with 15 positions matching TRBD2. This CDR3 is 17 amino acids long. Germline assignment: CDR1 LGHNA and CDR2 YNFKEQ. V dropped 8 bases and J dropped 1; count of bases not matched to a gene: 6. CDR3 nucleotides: TGTGCCAGCGCGGGACTAGCGGGGGGATTTGCCAAAAACATTCAGTACTTC. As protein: CASAGLAGGFAKNIQYF.

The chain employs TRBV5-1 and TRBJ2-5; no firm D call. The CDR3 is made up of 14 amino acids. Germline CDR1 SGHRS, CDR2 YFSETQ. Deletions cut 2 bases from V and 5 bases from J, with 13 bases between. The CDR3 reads CASSFYQNKETQYF. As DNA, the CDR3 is TGCGCCAGCAGCTTTTACCAAAACAAGGAGACCCAGTACTTC.

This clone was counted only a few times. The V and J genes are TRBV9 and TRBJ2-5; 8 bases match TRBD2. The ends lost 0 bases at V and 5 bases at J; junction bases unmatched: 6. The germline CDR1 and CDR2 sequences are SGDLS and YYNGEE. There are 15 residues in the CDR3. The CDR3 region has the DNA TGTGCCAGCAGCGTAGAGGGGAGCGGGAGTGAGACCCAGTACTTC. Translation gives CASSVEGSGSETQYF. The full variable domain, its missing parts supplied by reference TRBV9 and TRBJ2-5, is DSGVTQTPKHLITATGQRVTLRCSPRSGDLSVYWYQQSLDQGLQFLIQYYNGEERAKGNILERFSAQQFPDLHSELNLSSLELGDSALYFCASSVEGSGSETQYFGPGTRLLVL.

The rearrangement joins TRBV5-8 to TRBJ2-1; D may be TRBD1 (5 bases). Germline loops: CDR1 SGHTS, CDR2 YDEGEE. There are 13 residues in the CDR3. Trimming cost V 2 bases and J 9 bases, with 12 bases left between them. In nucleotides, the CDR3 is TGTGCCAGCAGCTTCTCTTCGGACATTGAGCAGTTCTTC. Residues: CASSFSSDIEQFF.

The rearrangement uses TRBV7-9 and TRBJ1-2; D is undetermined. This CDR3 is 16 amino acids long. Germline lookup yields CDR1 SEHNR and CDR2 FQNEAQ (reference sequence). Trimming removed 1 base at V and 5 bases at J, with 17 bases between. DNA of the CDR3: TGTGCCAGCAGCTTAGATGGCGGAGGAACTCGGTATGGCTACACCTTC. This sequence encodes CASSLDGGGTRYGYTF.

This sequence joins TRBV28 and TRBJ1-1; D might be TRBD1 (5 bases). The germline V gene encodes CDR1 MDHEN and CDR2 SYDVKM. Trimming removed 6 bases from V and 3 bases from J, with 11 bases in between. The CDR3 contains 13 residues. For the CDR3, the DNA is TGTGCCAGCAGCTTGCAGGGATACACTGAAGCTTTCTTT. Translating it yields CASSLQGYTEAFF.

In nucleotides, the CDR3 is TGTGCCAGCAGTTCAACAGCGAACACTGAAGCTTTCTTT. Its protein product is CASSSTANTEAFF. The chain employs TRBV28 and TRBJ1-1; D remains ambiguous. Germline assignment: CDR1 MDHEN and CDR2 SYDVKM. Trimming pared 4 bases from V and 1 base from J, leaving 7 bases between. The CDR3 is 13 residues long.

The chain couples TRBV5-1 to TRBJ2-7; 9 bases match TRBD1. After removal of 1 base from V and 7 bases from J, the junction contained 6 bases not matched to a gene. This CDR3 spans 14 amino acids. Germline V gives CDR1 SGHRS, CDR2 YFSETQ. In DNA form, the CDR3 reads TGCGCCAGCAGCTTGAGACAGGGGGTCGTGGAGCAGTACTTC. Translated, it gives CASSLRQGVVEQYF.

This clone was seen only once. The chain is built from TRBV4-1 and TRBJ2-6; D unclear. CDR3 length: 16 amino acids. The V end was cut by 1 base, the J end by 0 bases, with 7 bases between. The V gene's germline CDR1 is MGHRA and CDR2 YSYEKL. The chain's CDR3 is CASSQAVFSGANVLTF. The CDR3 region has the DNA TGCGCCAGCAGCCAAGCCGTGTTCTCTGGGGCCAACGTCCTGACTTTC.

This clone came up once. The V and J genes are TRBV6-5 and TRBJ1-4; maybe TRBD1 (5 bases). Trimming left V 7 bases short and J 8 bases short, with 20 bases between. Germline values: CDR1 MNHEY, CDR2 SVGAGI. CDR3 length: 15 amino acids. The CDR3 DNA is TGTGCCAGCAACGCGGTGGCAGGGTCGGTAGAAAAACTGTTTTTT. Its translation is CASNAVAGSVEKLFF.

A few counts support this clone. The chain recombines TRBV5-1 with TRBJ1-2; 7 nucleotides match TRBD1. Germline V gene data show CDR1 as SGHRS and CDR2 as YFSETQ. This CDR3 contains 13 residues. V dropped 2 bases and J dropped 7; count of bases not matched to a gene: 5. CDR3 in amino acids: CASSFTGVVGYTF. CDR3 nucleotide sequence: TGCGCCAGCAGCTTCACAGGGGTGGTTGGCTACACCTTC.

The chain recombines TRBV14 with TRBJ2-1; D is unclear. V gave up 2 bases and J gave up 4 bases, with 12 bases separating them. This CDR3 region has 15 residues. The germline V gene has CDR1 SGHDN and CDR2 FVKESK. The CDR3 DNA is TGTGCCAGCAGCCAATTTCACGTGGTTTACAATGAGCAGTTCTTC. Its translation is CASSQFHVVYNEQFF.

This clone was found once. In DNA, the CDR3 is TGTGCCAGCAGCCTGGGTACCGGCCAGCCCCAGCATTTT. It encodes CASSLGTGQPQHF. J is TRBJ1-5 and V is TRBV9, with D uncertain. Germline CDR1 is SGDLS and CDR2 is YYNGEE. This CDR3 is built from 13 residues. Trimming took off 4 bases at V and 7 bases at J, with 12 bases between the two ends.

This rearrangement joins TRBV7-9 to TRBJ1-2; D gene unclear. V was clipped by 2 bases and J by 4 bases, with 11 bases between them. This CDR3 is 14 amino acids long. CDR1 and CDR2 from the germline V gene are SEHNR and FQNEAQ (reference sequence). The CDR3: CASSLSLSAYGYTF. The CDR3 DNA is TGTGCCAGCAGCTTAAGTCTGTCAGCCTATGGCTACACCTTC.

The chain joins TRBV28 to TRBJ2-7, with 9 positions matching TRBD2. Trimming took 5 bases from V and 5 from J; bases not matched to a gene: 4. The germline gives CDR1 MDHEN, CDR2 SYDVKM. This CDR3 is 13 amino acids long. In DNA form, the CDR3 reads TGTGCCAGCAGTGTGGCGGGAGGGAACGAGCAGTACTTC. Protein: CASSVAGGNEQYF.

This chain's CDR3 is CASSLLSEAGRGLEQYF. The CDR3 bases are TGTGCCAGCAGCTTGTTGTCTGAAGCGGGACGAGGACTCGAGCAGTACTTC. This chain uses TRBV7-9 with TRBJ2-7; 7 positions agree with TRBD2. The length of the CDR3 is 17 residues. The V segment lost 3 bases and the J segment 6 bases; nucleotides outside the gene matches: 17. Germline CDR1 SEHNR, CDR2 FQNEAQ (reference sequence).

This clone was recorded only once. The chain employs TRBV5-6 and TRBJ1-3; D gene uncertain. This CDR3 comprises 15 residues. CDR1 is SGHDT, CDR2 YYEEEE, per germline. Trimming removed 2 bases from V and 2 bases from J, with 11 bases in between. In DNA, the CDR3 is TGTGCCAGCAGCTTCGGTCCAACGACTGGAAACACCATATATTTT. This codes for CASSFGPTTGNTIYF.

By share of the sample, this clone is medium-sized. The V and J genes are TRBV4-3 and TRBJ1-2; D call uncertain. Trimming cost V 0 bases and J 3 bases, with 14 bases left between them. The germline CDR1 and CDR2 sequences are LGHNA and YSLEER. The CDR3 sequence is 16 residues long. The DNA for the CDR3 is TGCGCCAGCAGCCAAGATATGGTCGGAACCTACTATGGCTACACCTTC. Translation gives CASSQDMVGTYYGYTF.

CDR3 in amino acids: CASIGTAFNTGELFF. The CDR3 DNA follows: TGTGCCAGCATCGGGACAGCCTTTAACACCGGGGAGCTGTTTTTT. The V gene is TRBV2, the J gene TRBJ2-2; 7 bases line up with TRBD1. From germline, CDR1 is SNHLY and CDR2 FYNNEI. This CDR3 is built from 15 residues. The junction had 7 bases not matched to a gene; V was cut back by 7 bases and J by 2 bases.

As DNA, the CDR3 is TGTGCCAGCAGCTTACGGCCCGCTGCAGATACGCAGTATTTT. It is translated as CASSLRPAADTQYF. V gene TRBV7-3 combines with J gene TRBJ2-3; no definite D call. Deletions cut 2 bases from V and 4 bases from J, with 10 bases between. The CDR3 has 14 residues. Germline V gives CDR1 SGHTA, CDR2 FQGTGA.

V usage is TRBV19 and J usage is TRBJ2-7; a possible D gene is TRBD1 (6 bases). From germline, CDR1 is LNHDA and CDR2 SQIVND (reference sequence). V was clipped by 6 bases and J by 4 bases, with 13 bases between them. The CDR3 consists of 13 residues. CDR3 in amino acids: CASSDRFGYEQYF. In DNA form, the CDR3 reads TGTGCCAGTAGCGACAGGTTTGGGTACGAGCAGTACTTC.

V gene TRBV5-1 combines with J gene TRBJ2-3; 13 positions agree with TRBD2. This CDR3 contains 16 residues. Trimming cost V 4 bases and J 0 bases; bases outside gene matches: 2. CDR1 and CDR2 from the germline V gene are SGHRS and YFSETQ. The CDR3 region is CASSMTSGGSTDTQYF. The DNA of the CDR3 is TGCGCCAGCAGCATGACTAGCGGGGGGAGCACAGATACGCAGTATTTT. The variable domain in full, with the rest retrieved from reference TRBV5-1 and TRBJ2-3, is KAGVTQTPRYLIKTRGQQVTLSCSPISGHRSVSWYQQTPGQGLQFLFEYFSETQRNKGNFPGRFSGRQFSNSRSEMNVSTLELGDSALYLCASSMTSGGSTDTQYFGPGTRLTVL.

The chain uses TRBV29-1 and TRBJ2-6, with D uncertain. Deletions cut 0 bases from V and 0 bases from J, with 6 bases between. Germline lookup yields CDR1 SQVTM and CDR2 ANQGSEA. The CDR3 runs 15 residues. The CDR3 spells CSVEDQSSGANVLTF. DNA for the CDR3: TGCAGCGTTGAAGATCAAAGCTCTGGGGCCAACGTCCTGACTTTC.

The CDR3 loop is CASSYEQVFNSPLHF. CDR3 bases: TGCGCCAGCAGCTATGAGCAGGTGTTTAATTCACCCCTCCACTTT. The chain uses TRBV5-1 and TRBJ1-6; D is uncertain. This CDR3 is built from 15 residues. CDR1 is SGHRS, CDR2 YFSETQ, per germline. Trimming took 3 bases from V and 6 from J, leaving 13 bases between them.

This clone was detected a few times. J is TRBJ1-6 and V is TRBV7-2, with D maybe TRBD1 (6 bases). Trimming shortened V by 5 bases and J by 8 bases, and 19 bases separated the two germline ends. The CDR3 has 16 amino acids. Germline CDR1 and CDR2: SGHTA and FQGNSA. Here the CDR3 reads CASSVGGLGGYSPLHF. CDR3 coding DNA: TGTGCCAGCAGCGTCGGGGGGCTGGGGGGTTATTCACCCCTCCACTTT.